These 26 T cell receptor beta chains originate from one sample sequenced in a study of OX40 agonist ivuxolimab in advanced cancers. Data came from immunoSEQ multiplex PCR; TCRdb stores just in-frame clones and leaves some out. The sample has approximately 58,000 clones, approximately 85% seen once; the top ten hold over 2%. Sequenced here: CD4+ or CD8+ T cells sorted from blood, sampled in a trial of the OX40 agonist ivuxolimab. The receptors originated from an adult with an advanced solid tumor such as melanoma, head and neck, liver or kidney cancer.

The chain uses TRBV7-3 and TRBJ1-6; no reliable D call. Trimming took 1 base from V and 10 from J, leaving 14 bases between them. The CDR3 is 15 residues long. Germline CDR1 is SGHTA and CDR2 is FQGTGA. CDR3 nucleotides: TGTGCCAGCAGCTTAAGGGCAGATCTAGGCTCACCCCTCCACTTT. This translates into CASSLRADLGSPLHF.

The V and J genes are TRBV7-9 and TRBJ2-2, with a weak D call TRBD2 (6 bases). The length of the CDR3 is 17 residues. V lost 5 bases and J 0 bases, leaving 16 bases between the germline ends. The germline gives CDR1 SEHNR, CDR2 FQNEAQ (reference sequence). CDR3 loop: CASSRGVAVANTGELFF. The CDR3 nucleotides are TGTGCCAGCAGCCGAGGGGTAGCGGTCGCGAACACCGGGGAGCTGTTTTTT.

This chain connects TRBV18 to TRBJ2-7; the match to TRBD2 covers 11 bases. V lost 3 bases and J lost 3; bases outside the gene matches: 4. Germline V gene data show CDR1 as KGHSH and CDR2 as LQKENI. The CDR3 runs to 15 residues. The CDR3 is CASSPPSGGNYEQYF. Written as DNA, the CDR3 is TGTGCCAGCTCACCTCCTAGCGGGGGGAACTACGAGCAGTACTTC.

The count of this clone is one. The V gene is TRBV4-3, the J gene TRBJ2-3; TRBD2 matches at 9 bases. The CDR3 length is 16 residues. Germline loops: CDR1 LGHNA, CDR2 YSLEER. V was clipped by 1 base and J by 6 bases; unmatched bases: 8. The CDR3 region has the DNA TGCGCCAGCAGCCAAGGGGGCGGGGGGGCGAAGGATACGCAGTATTTT. The encoded protein is CASSQGGGGAKDTQYF.

The chain employs TRBV6-5 and TRBJ2-7, with D maybe TRBD1 (6 bases). The germline V gene encodes CDR1 MNHEY and CDR2 SVGAGI. V was clipped by 2 bases and J by 3 bases, with 11 bases between them. This CDR3 contains 14 residues. The DNA for the CDR3 is TGTGCCAGCAGTTACCCGACGACAGGCTACGAGCAGTACTTC. Translated, it gives CASSYPTTGYEQYF.

The table lists this clone with a few counts. The chain recombines TRBV27 with TRBJ2-1; TRBD1 matches 7 bases. Germline CDR1 reads MNHEY; CDR2 reads SMNVEV (reference sequence). This CDR3 spans 15 amino acids. V trimming: 7 bases; J trimming: 3 bases; junction bases outside the gene matches: 9. The chain's CDR3 is CASTLSGTDYNEQFF. Written as DNA, the CDR3 is TGTGCCAGCACCTTATCCGGGACAGACTACAATGAGCAGTTCTTC.

The V gene is TRBV5-5, the J gene TRBJ2-2; D unresolved. Germline CDR1 and CDR2: SGHKS and YYEKEE (reference sequence). The CDR3 consists of 14 residues. Deletions cut 0 bases from V and 7 bases from J, with 10 bases between. CDR3 in DNA: TGTGCCAGCAGCTTGGTACCTGGATACGGGGAGCTGTTTTTT. Translation: CASSLVPGYGELFF.

The gene calls are TRBV9 and TRBJ1-1, with 7 bases lining up with TRBD1. There are 15 residues in the CDR3. The V and J ends lost 4 bases and 4 bases, in that order; junction bases with no gene match: 10. Looked up from germline, CDR1 is SGDLS and CDR2 is YYNGEE. CDR3 DNA: TGTGCCAGCAGCCCAAGACAGGGTTTGGGCACTGAAGCTTTCTTT. This sequence encodes CASSPRQGLGTEAFF.

This chain connects TRBV11-3 to TRBJ2-1; 10 nucleotides agree with TRBD2. Germline CDR1 SGHNT, CDR2 YENEEA. V gave up 5 bases and J gave up 0 bases; unmatched junction bases: 1. This CDR3 has 15 amino acids. CDR3 amino acids: CASSTSGDSYNEQFF. The CDR3 nucleotides are TGTGCCAGCAGCACTAGCGGGGACTCCTACAATGAGCAGTTCTTC.

The chain combines TRBV19 with TRBJ2-2; 10 bases match TRBD1. In germline, CDR1 is LNHDA, CDR2 SQIVND (reference sequence). Trimming cost V 8 bases and J 4 bases; bases outside gene matches: 7. This CDR3 comprises 15 residues. CDR3 sequence: CASAGTGVFTGELFF. CDR3 DNA: TGTGCCAGTGCCGGGACAGGGGTATTCACCGGGGAGCTGTTTTTT.

This chain connects TRBV7-3 to TRBJ2-5, with D unclear. V lost 4 bases and J lost 5, with 8 bases in between. The germline V gene encodes CDR1 SGHTA and CDR2 FQGTGA. The CDR3 has 12 residues. This chain's CDR3 is CASSSPGETQYF. CDR3 DNA sequence: TGTGCCAGCAGCTCACCTGGGGAGACCCAGTACTTC.

The J gene is TRBJ2-7, the V gene TRBV7-9, with D hard to call. The length of the CDR3 is 11 residues. Germline-derived CDR1 and CDR2 are SEHNR and FQNEAQ (reference sequence). The V end was cut by 3 bases, the J end by 6 bases, with 6 bases between. CDR3 sequence reads: CASSFSTEQYF. As DNA, the CDR3 is TGTGCCAGCAGCTTTTCTACCGAGCAGTACTTC. Supplemented by reference TRBV7-9 and TRBJ2-7, the full variable domain reads DTGVSQNPRHKITKRGQNVTFRCDPISEHNRLYWYRQTLGQGPEFLTYFQNEAQLEKSRLLSDRFSAERPKGSFSTLEIQRTEQGDSAMYLCASSFSTEQYFGPGTRLTVT.

Remarks on this clone: The junction departs from germline at one end; a sequencing error may be responsible. The chain couples TRBV5-8 to TRBJ2-2; possibly TRBD2 for D (6 bases). CDR3 length: 17 residues. In germline, CDR1 is SGHTS, CDR2 YDEGEE. Here the CDR3 reads CASSPRWAGHSTGELFF. The CDR3 DNA follows: TGCGCCAGCAGCCCGAGGTGGGCGGGGCACTCTACCGGGGAGCTGTTTTTT. The whole variable domain, filled in from reference TRBV5-8 and TRBJ2-2, reads EAGVTQSPTHLIKTRGQQATLRCSPISGHTSVYWYQQALGLGLQFLLWYDEGEERNRGNFPPRFSGRQFPNYSSELNVNALELEDSALYLCASSPRWAGHSTGELFFGEGSRLTVL.

The chain combines TRBV7-2 with TRBJ2-5; 8 bases fit TRBD1. Losses at the gene ends were 3 bases for V and 2 bases for J; bases not matched to a gene: 8. CDR1 and CDR2 from the germline V gene are SGHTA and FQGNSA. CDR3 size: 16 residues. This chain's CDR3 is CASSLVDRGIQETQYF. The DNA for the CDR3 is TGTGCCAGCAGCTTGGTCGACAGGGGTATACAAGAGACCCAGTACTTC. Drawing the rest from reference TRBV7-2 and TRBJ2-5, the complete variable domain is GAGVSQSPSNKVTEKGKDVELRCDPISGHTALYWYRQSLGQGLEFLIYFQGNSAPDKSGLPSDRFSAERTGGSVSTLTIQRTQQEDSAVYLCASSLVDRGIQETQYFGPGTRLLVL.

The gene calls are TRBV12-5 and TRBJ2-1; unclear D gene. CDR1 and CDR2 (germline): LGHNT, FRNRAP. The CDR3 covers 15 residues. V was pared by 3 bases and J by 8 bases, with 17 bases between. Here the CDR3 DNA reads TGTGCTAGTGGTTTAGGGTCAGTACAGCTGGATGAGCAGTTCTTC. It yields the protein CASGLGSVQLDEQFF.

The chain carries TRBV2 and TRBJ2-7, with a possible D match to TRBD2 (6 bases). Germline V gives CDR1 SNHLY, CDR2 FYNNEI. This CDR3 region has 15 residues. Trimming took 6 bases from V and 0 from J, leaving 15 bases between them. The CDR3 DNA is TGTGCCAGCAGGAGCGGGCTAGCTAGCTCCTACGAGCAGTACTTC. Its protein product is CASRSGLASSYEQYF. Combining the CDR3 with reference TRBV2 and TRBJ2-7 gives the whole variable domain EPEVTQTPSHQVTQMGQEVILRCVPISNHLYFYWYRQILGQKVEFLVSFYNNEISEKSEIFDDQFSVERPDGSNFTLKIRSTKLEDSAMYFCASRSGLASSYEQYFGPGTRLTVT.

The chain is built from TRBV5-4 and TRBJ1-1; maybe TRBD1 (6 bases). Trimming took 4 bases from V and 10 from J, leaving 20 bases between them. The CDR3 sequence is 14 residues long. CDR1 and CDR2 from the germline V gene are SGHNT and YYREEE (reference sequence). The CDR3 reads CASSNQQGRESAFF. The CDR3 region has the DNA TGTGCCAGCAGCAATCAACAGGGTCGAGAGTCAGCTTTCTTT.

The sample holds one count of this clone. The chain couples TRBV5-1 to TRBJ2-5; 8 bases align to TRBD1. Losses at the gene ends were 9 bases for V and 3 bases for J; bases not matched to a gene: 7. The CDR3 runs to 13 residues. From germline, CDR1 is SGHRS and CDR2 YFSETQ. The CDR3 coding sequence is TGCGCCACAACCACGGGACAGGAAGAGACCCAGTACTTC. Protein product: CATTTGQEETQYF.

This chain joins TRBV10-3 and TRBJ2-4, with 10 nucleotides matching TRBD1. Germline-derived CDR1 and CDR2 are ENHRY and SYGVKD. V was pared by 6 bases and J by 5 bases, with 4 bases of the junction left unmatched. The CDR3 has 14 residues. In DNA, the CDR3 is TGTGCCATCAGAGGGGGGACAGGGGAAAACATTCAGTACTTC. This translates into CAIRGGTGENIQYF.

J is TRBJ2-7 and V is TRBV11-3; the D is unclear. Trimming took 4 bases from V and 2 from J, leaving 3 bases between them. The length of the CDR3 is 11 residues. The germline CDR1 and CDR2 sequences are SGHNT and YENEEA. CDR3 region: CASSSTYEQYF. CDR3 nucleotides: TGTGCCAGCAGCTCTACCTACGAGCAGTACTTC.

The DNA for the CDR3 is TGTGCCTGGAGTGGGGACAGGGGGCTTTTTCAGCCCCAGCATTTT. Its protein product is CAWSGDRGLFQPQHF. The chain employs TRBV30 and TRBJ1-5; 12 bases line up with TRBD1. CDR1 is GTSNPN, CDR2 SVGIG, per germline (reference sequence). The CDR3 is 15 residues long. V trimming: 1 base; J trimming: 6 bases; junction bases outside the gene matches: 4.

The sample holds one count of this clone. The chain has TRBV7-2 and TRBJ2-2, with D hard to call. The V end lost 3 bases, the J end lost 6 bases, and 5 bases lay between the germline ends. Germline V CDR1 and CDR2: SGHTA, FQGNSA. There are 12 residues in the CDR3. The CDR3 region is CASSFPPGELFF. CDR3 coding DNA: TGTGCCAGCAGCTTCCCCCCCGGGGAGCTGTTTTTT.

This clone has just one count. The V call is TRBV5-6, the J call TRBJ1-3, with D possibly TRBD1 on 5 matching bases. Germline V gene data show CDR1 as SGHDT and CDR2 as YYEEEE. The CDR3 has 17 amino acids. With 4 bases removed from V and 0 bases from J, the gap between germline ends came to 17 bases. In DNA, the CDR3 is TGTGCCAGCAGCCCCCGGGGCAGGTGGAGCTCTGGAAACACCATATATTTT. It is translated as CASSPRGRWSSGNTIYF.

The chain has TRBV11-3 and TRBJ1-3; tentative D call: TRBD1 (5 bases). CDR1 and CDR2 from the germline V gene are SGHNT and YENEEA. The CDR3 totals 13 residues. In nucleotides, the CDR3 is TGTGCTAGCGGCAGGGCTTCTGGAAACACCATATATTTT. Protein sequence: CASGRASGNTIYF.

This chain connects TRBV19 to TRBJ1-1, with 9 bases identical to TRBD1. CDR3 length equals 15 residues. Germline CDR1 reads LNHDA; CDR2 reads SQIVND (reference sequence). Losses at the gene ends were 8 bases for V and 3 bases for J; bases not matched to a gene: 10. CDR3 sequence: CASAQGARADTEAFF. The CDR3 bases are TGTGCCAGTGCACAGGGGGCCAGGGCGGACACTGAAGCTTTCTTT. The full variable domain, rest sourced from reference TRBV19 and TRBJ1-1, is DGGITQSPKYLFRKEGQNVTLSCEQNLNHDAMYWYRQDPGQGLRLIYYSQIVNDFQKGDIAEGYSVSREKKESFPLTVTSAQKNPTAFYLCASAQGARADTEAFFGQGTRLTVV.

Points on this clone: This CDR3 is also generated by other DNA sequences in the sample. This chain connects TRBV7-9 to TRBJ2-7; weak D call: TRBD1 (5 bases). The CDR3 has 11 amino acids. CDR1 is SEHNR, CDR2 FQNEAQ, per germline (reference sequence). V shed 5 bases and J shed 6 bases, with 8 bases lying between them. The CDR3 sequence is CASSLDSEQYF. DNA of the CDR3: TGTGCCAGCAGCCTAGACAGCGAGCAGTACTTC. Full variable domain (outside the CDR3, taken from reference TRBV7-9 and TRBJ2-7): DTGVSQNPRHKITKRGQNVTFRCDPISEHNRLYWYRQTLGQGPEFLTYFQNEAQLEKSRLLSDRFSAERPKGSFSTLEIQRTEQGDSAMYLCASSLDSEQYFGPGTRLTVT.